This TCR beta chain was captured in a study of PD-1 blockade in classical Hodgkin lymphoma. Brentuximab vedotin exposure varied, and every patient relapsed after autologous stem cell transplantation. Study-level results: Sources of repertoire differences remain undefined, possibly disease activity or prior therapy.

Libraries were prepared by immunoSEQ multiplex PCR; TCRdb keeps only in-frame clonotypes and omits some of them. Of approximately 15,000 clones listed, 81% are singletons. This CDR3 is 14 amino acids long. Germline CDR1 reads SGHTS; CDR2 reads YDEGEE. Trimming removed 0 bases from V and 6 bases from J, with 9 bases in between. On this clone: The antigen is unknown.

The clonotype was recovered from a human donor with classical Hodgkin lymphoma. The chain uses TRBV5-8 and TRBJ2-2; D not resolved. The starting material was peripheral blood mononuclear cells (PBMCs), obtained at baseline. The CDR3 protein is CASSLDLGSGELFF. CDR3 DNA sequence: TGTGCCAGCAGCTTGGACCTCGGATCCGGGGAGCTGTTTTTT.